The 26 T cell receptor beta chains in this list originate from one sample, sequenced in a study of beta chain features in type 1 diabetes. What was sequenced were expressed TCRB transcripts, since all of the isolated RNA had been reverse transcribed. Assay used: immunoSEQ multiplex PCR; TCRdb lists only in-frame clones, some missing. The data hold 350,000 to 400,000 clones, with over 12% observed a single time. Sequenced sample: naive CD4+ T cells from blood. These receptor sequences come from a woman aged 18-29 years in good health.

The sample holds a few counts of this clone. The V call is TRBV30, the J call TRBJ1-5; D uncertain. There are 19 residues in the CDR3. Germline lookup yields CDR1 GTSNPN and CDR2 SVGIG (reference sequence). Trimming removed 2 bases from V and 2 bases from J, with 25 bases in between. The CDR3 region has the DNA TGTGCCTGGAGTCCGCCCCGATGGTTGGGGAGCGGGGGCAATCAGCCCCAGCATTTT. As protein: CAWSPPRWLGSGGNQPQHF.

This sequence joins TRBV7-2 and TRBJ2-4; 8 bases line up with TRBD1. The trim removed 2 bases at V and 5 bases at J, leaving 5 bases unmatched. Germline assignment: CDR1 SGHTA and CDR2 FQGNSA. The CDR3 extends over 15 amino acids. The CDR3 spells CASSLTWDRQNIQYF. CDR3 in DNA: TGTGCCAGCAGCTTAACCTGGGACAGGCAAAACATTCAGTACTTC.

The chain links TRBV5-1 to TRBJ2-2; D might be TRBD1 (6 bases). This CDR3 region has 15 residues. Germline V gene lookup returns CDR1 SGHRS and CDR2 YFSETQ. The V end lost 1 base, the J end lost 1 base, and 8 bases lay between the germline ends. In nucleotides, the CDR3 is TGCGCCAGCAGCTTGACGGGACAGAACACCGGGGAGCTGTTTTTT. Amino acids: CASSLTGQNTGELFF.

The chain has TRBV7-2 and TRBJ2-1; D may be TRBD1 (6 bases). Trimming removed 6 bases from V and 7 bases from J, with 10 bases in between. The CDR3 covers 12 residues. The germline gives CDR1 SGHTA, CDR2 FQGNSA. This chain's CDR3 is CASRQTGNEQFF. The CDR3 bases are TGTGCCAGCAGACAAACAGGGAATGAGCAGTTCTTC.

This clone was recorded a few times. This sequence joins TRBV18 and TRBJ2-5, with D perhaps matching TRBD2 (6 bases). Germline V gene lookup returns CDR1 KGHSH and CDR2 LQKENI. V lost 0 bases, J lost 9 bases, and 17 bases lay in between. The CDR3 covers 15 residues. The CDR3 sequence is CASSPPSSAGWAQYF. The CDR3 DNA follows: TGTGCCAGCTCACCACCGTCCTCTGCGGGATGGGCCCAGTACTTC.

This clone has just a few counts. J is TRBJ2-1 and V is TRBV19, with 8 nucleotides matching TRBD1. Per germline, CDR1 LNHDA and CDR2 SQIVND (reference sequence). V shed 7 bases, J shed 4 bases, and the junction held 6 bases outside the gene matches. The CDR3 is made up of 14 amino acids. For the CDR3, the DNA is TGTGCCAGTACCGGGACAGGAGCGTACAATGAGCAGTTCTTC. It yields the protein CASTGTGAYNEQFF.

The chain links TRBV14 to TRBJ2-1; a weak D match, TRBD2 (6 bases). This CDR3 spans 16 amino acids. V lost 2 bases, J lost 3 bases, and 14 bases lay in between. Germline values: CDR1 SGHDN, CDR2 FVKESK. The CDR3 DNA sequence: TGTGCCAGCAGCCAAATTGCGGGGACTTACTACAATGAGCAGTTCTTC. It yields the protein CASSQIAGTYYNEQFF.

There are a few counts of this clone. The J gene is TRBJ2-1, the V gene TRBV5-4; 11 bases are a match to TRBD2. CDR1 is SGHNT and CDR2 is YYREEE in the germline V gene (reference sequence). There are 14 residues in the CDR3. V was pared by 5 bases and J by 8 bases, with 6 bases of the junction left unmatched. DNA of the CDR3: TGTGCCAGCAGTCTAGCGGGAGGAATTGATGAGCAGTTCTTC. It specifies CASSLAGGIDEQFF.

The chain carries TRBV7-8 and TRBJ2-7; 7 bases match TRBD2. The CDR3 runs 15 residues. Germline CDR1 and CDR2: SGHVS and FQNEAQ. Trimming removed 7 bases from V and 3 bases from J; junction bases left unmatched: 12. The CDR3 region has the DNA TGTGCCAGCACCTCTACTAGCGCGGCTCTCTACGAGCAGTACTTC. Its translation is CASTSTSAALYEQYF.

The chain joins TRBV29-1 to TRBJ2-7; 9 bases align to TRBD1. Trimming removed 6 bases from V and 2 bases from J; junction bases left unmatched: 5. The V gene's germline CDR1 is SQVTM and CDR2 ANQGSEA. This CDR3 region has 13 residues. The CDR3 loop is CSVPGQGTYEQYF. CDR3 DNA sequence: TGCAGCGTCCCGGGACAGGGCACCTACGAGCAGTACTTC.

The chain links TRBV5-1 to TRBJ1-2, with 7 bases fitting TRBD1. The V gene's germline CDR1 is SGHRS and CDR2 YFSETQ. The CDR3 runs 15 residues. V shed 5 bases and J 6 bases; nucleotides not matched to a gene: 13. CDR3 DNA: TGCGCCAGCAGTCGGGACAGAGGTCGAGGGGATGGCTACACCTTC. Translated: CASSRDRGRGDGYTF.

This clone was found a few times. The chain carries TRBV30 and TRBJ2-5; perhaps TRBD2 as D (6 bases). V was clipped by 2 bases and J by 8 bases, with 9 bases between them. The germline CDR1 and CDR2 sequences are GTSNPN and SVGIG (reference sequence). The CDR3 has 11 residues. CDR3 nucleotides: TGTGCCTGGAGTATAGGGACTACCCAGTACTTC. It is translated as CAWSIGTTQYF.

DNA for the CDR3: TGTGCCAGCAGCGTAGCTGTGTCGAACTATGGCTACACCTTC. Amino acid sequence: CASSVAVSNYGYTF. The chain combines TRBV9 with TRBJ1-2; D remains ambiguous. Germline CDR1 and CDR2: SGDLS and YYNGEE. CDR3 length: 14 residues. The ends were cut back, 0 bases at V and 2 bases at J, with 8 bases in the middle.

There are a few counts of this clone. The chain employs TRBV30 and TRBJ1-1; possible D gene TRBD1, 5 bases. This CDR3 has 16 amino acids. The V gene lost 2 bases and the J gene lost 3 bases, with 19 bases spanning the gap. Germline assignment: CDR1 GTSNPN and CDR2 SVGIG (reference sequence). CDR3 DNA: TGTGCCTGGAGTACCCCCCTAAGGGGAAGGGACACTGAAGCTTTCTTT. This codes for CAWSTPLRGRDTEAFF.

CDR3 sequence (DNA): TGTGCCAGCAGCGGAGTAGGCAGGGGGCCTTACGAGCAGTACTTC. Translation: CASSGVGRGPYEQYF. This sequence joins TRBV7-9 and TRBJ2-7; 8 positions agree with TRBD1. The V segment lost 5 bases and the J segment 4 bases; nucleotides outside the gene matches: 10. From germline, CDR1 is SEHNR and CDR2 FQNEAQ (reference sequence). The CDR3 consists of 15 residues.

J is TRBJ2-1 and V is TRBV29-1; 10 bases match TRBD2. The CDR3 consists of 13 residues. Trimming removed 6 bases from V and 3 bases from J; junction bases left unmatched: 2. The germline gives CDR1 SQVTM, CDR2 ANQGSEA. The CDR3 here is CSVRTSGYNEQFF. The CDR3 coding sequence is TGCAGCGTCCGGACTAGCGGCTACAATGAGCAGTTCTTC.

This clone was picked up a small number of times. This chain's CDR3 is CASSLGPEDSGNTIYF. CDR3 bases: TGCGCCAGCAGCTTGGGACCGGAGGACTCTGGAAACACCATATATTTT. This rearrangement joins TRBV5-1 to TRBJ1-3, with D hard to call. V shed 0 bases and J shed 0 bases, with 10 bases lying between them. The CDR3 runs 16 residues. From germline, CDR1 is SGHRS and CDR2 YFSETQ.

This clone was counted between two and nine times. The CDR3 nucleotides read TGTGCCAGCAGTGGGACTAGCGGGAAGAACACCGGGGAGCTGTTTTTT. It is translated as CASSGTSGKNTGELFF. The chain has TRBV6-6 and TRBJ2-2; 13 bases are a match to TRBD2. J was trimmed by 1 base and V by 5 bases; bases with no gene match: 1. This CDR3 has 16 residues. Germline CDR1 reads MNHNY; CDR2 reads SVGAGI (reference sequence).

V gene TRBV28 combines with J gene TRBJ2-7; D not resolved. The CDR3 is 14 amino acids. Germline CDR1 is MDHEN and CDR2 is SYDVKM. V dropped 7 bases and J dropped 2 bases, with 15 bases sitting between them. The CDR3, as DNA: TGTGCCAGCAAGCTCCGCGGCAGCACCTACGAGCAGTACTTC. This encodes CASKLRGSTYEQYF. Full variable domain (missing parts from reference TRBV28 and TRBJ2-7): DVKVTQSSRYLVKRTGEKVFLECVQDMDHENMFWYRQDPGLGLRLIYFSYDVKMKEKGDIPEGYSVSREKKERFSLILESASTNQTSMYLCASKLRGSTYEQYFGPGTRLTVT.

The rearrangement uses TRBV7-2 and TRBJ1-1; 9 bases line up with TRBD1. Germline V gives CDR1 SGHTA, CDR2 FQGNSA. This CDR3 has 16 amino acids. Trimming cost V 1 base and J 1 base; bases outside gene matches: 4. The CDR3, as DNA: TGTGCCAGCAGCTTAGTAGGGACAGGGCAGAACACTGAAGCTTTCTTT. Amino acids: CASSLVGTGQNTEAFF.

V usage is TRBV29-1 and J usage is TRBJ1-5; the D is unclear. There are 12 residues in the CDR3. V was pared by 1 base and J by 1 base, with 2 bases between. Germline CDR1 is SQVTM and CDR2 is ANQGSEA. The CDR3 DNA is TGCAGCGTTGAAGCGAGCAATCAGCCCCAGCATTTT. It encodes CSVEASNQPQHF.

This chain links TRBV29-1 with TRBJ1-1, with TRBD1 as a possible D gene (5 bases). Germline loops: CDR1 SQVTM, CDR2 ANQGSEA. This CDR3 contains 12 residues. V lost 4 bases and J lost 1, with 7 bases in between. CDR3 amino acids: CSVAGKNTEAFF. For the CDR3, the DNA is TGCAGCGTTGCAGGGAAGAACACTGAAGCTTTCTTT.

The CDR3 protein is CASSFSGSSDEQYF. CDR3 bases: TGTGCCAGCAGTTTTAGCGGGAGTAGCGACGAGCAGTACTTC. V and J are TRBV28 and TRBJ2-7, with 9 bases fitting TRBD2. CDR1 and CDR2 (germline): MDHEN, SYDVKM. The CDR3 contains 14 residues. V shed 3 bases and J 5 bases; nucleotides not matched to a gene: 5.

This chain links TRBV7-9 with TRBJ2-3; maybe TRBD1 (6 bases). V gave up 6 bases and J gave up 8 bases, with 9 bases separating them. The CDR3 is 11 residues long. The germline V gene has CDR1 SEHNR and CDR2 FQNEAQ (reference sequence). The CDR3 loop is CASREGGTQYF. In DNA, the CDR3 is TGTGCCAGCAGGGAAGGGGGTACGCAGTATTTT.

There are a few counts of this clone. Compared with germline, one end of the junction differs, possibly owing to a read error. The rearrangement joins TRBV30 to TRBJ2-1, with 8 bases that match TRBD2. Germline V lookup: CDR1 GTSNPN, CDR2 SVGIG (reference sequence). CDR3 length equals 12 residues. The CDR3 DNA follows: TGTGCCTGGAACCCAACTAGCGGAGCCCTTATCTTC. Its translation is CAWNPTSGALIF.

The chain carries TRBV5-1 and TRBJ1-5, with 7 positions matching TRBD1. V lost 0 bases and J lost 5; bases outside the gene matches: 2. The germline V gene encodes CDR1 SGHRS and CDR2 YFSETQ. The CDR3 spans 14 residues. The CDR3 spells CASSLGQGYQPQHF. The CDR3 nucleotides are TGCGCCAGCAGCTTGGGACAGGGATATCAGCCCCAGCATTTT.